The clone carrying this T cell receptor beta chain was counted many times. The antigen is unknown. The data were obtained in a study of T cell repertoires in cytomegalovirus infection. Study observations and caveats: The study identified carriers of CMV plus the relevant HLA from cumulative public TCR beta family frequency. It was HLA-C-restricted CMV-specific TCR beta clonotypes that dominated the response ex vivo.

TCRdb called the reads again in MiXCR, with one record for every CDR3 protein. This table holds about 920,000 distinct CDR3 sequences, around 31% found once. Looked up from germline, CDR1 is SGHTA and CDR2 is FQGNSA. CDR3 length: 17 residues. V was pared by 1 base and J by 4 bases, with 19 bases between. This chain links TRBV7-2 with TRBJ1-1; D may be TRBD1 (6 bases). The sample in question was cultured CD8+ T cells from PBMCs, obtained from culture after CMV antigen stimulation. This clonotype originated in a human donor in good health (CMV status not recorded). Some clones in this sample may be carry-over from other donors' samples. CDR3 DNA sequence: TGTGCCAGCAGCTTAGATCAGGGGACCTATTCGGGCACTGAAGCTTTCTTT. Residues: CASSLDQGTYSGTEAFF.